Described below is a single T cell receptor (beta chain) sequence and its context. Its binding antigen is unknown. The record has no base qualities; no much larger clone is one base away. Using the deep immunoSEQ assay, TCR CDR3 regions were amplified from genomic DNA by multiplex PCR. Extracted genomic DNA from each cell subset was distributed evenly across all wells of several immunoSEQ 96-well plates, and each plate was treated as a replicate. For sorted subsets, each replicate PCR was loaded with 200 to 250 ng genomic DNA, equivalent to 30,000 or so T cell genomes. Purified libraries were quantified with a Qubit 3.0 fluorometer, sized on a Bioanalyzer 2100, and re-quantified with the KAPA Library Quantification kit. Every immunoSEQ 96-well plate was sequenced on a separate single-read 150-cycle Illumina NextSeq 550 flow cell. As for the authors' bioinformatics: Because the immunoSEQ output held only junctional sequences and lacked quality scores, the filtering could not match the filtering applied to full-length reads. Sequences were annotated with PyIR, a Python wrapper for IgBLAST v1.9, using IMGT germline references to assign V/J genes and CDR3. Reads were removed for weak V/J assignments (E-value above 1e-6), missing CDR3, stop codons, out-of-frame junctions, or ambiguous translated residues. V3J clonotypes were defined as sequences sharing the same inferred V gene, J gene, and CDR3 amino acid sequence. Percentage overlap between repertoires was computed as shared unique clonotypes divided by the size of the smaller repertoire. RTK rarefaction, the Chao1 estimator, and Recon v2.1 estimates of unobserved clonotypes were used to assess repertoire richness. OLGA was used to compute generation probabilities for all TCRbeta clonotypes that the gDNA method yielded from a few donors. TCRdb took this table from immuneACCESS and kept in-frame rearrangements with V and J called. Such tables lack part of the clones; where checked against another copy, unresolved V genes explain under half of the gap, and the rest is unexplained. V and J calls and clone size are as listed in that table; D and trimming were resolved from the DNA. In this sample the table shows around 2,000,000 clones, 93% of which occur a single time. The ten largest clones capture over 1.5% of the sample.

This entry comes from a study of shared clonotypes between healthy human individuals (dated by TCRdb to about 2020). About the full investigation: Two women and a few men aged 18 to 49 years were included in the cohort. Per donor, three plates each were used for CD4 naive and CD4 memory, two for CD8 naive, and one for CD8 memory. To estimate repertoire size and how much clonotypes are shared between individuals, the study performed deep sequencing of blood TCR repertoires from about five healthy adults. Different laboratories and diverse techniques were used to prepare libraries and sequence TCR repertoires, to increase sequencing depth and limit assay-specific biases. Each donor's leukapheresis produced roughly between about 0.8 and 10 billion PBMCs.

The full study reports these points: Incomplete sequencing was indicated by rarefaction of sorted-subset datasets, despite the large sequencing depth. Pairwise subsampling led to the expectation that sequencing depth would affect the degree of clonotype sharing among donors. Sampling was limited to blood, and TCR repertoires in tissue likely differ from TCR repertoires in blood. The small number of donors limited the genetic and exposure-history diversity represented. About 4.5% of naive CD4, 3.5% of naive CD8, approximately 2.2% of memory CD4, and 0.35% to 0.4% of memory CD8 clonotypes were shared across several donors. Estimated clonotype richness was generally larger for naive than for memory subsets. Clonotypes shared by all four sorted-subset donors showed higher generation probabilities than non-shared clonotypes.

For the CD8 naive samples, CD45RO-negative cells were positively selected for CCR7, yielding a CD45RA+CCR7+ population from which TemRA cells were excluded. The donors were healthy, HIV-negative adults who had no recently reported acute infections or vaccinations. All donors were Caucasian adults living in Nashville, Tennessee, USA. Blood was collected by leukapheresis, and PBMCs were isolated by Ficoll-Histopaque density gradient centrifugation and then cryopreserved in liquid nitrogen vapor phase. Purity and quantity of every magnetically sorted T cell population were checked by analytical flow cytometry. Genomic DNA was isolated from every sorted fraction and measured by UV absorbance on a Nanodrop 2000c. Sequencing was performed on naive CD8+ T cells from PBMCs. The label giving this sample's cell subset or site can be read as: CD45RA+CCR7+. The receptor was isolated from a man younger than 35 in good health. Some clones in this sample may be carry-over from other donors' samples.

The CDR3 sequence is CASSDTTVHQPQHF. Here is the DNA: TGTGCCAGCAGTGATACGACAGTCCATCAGCCCCAGCATTTT. This chain is built from TRBV6-1 and TRBJ1-5, with TRBD1 tentatively as D gene (5 bases match). V is shortened by 3 bases, J by 5 bases, and the region joining them spans 11 bases. The CDR3 covers 14 residues, taking in both the cysteine and the phenylalanine. Solely the CDR3 DNA is kept, with 42 bases framed from the first base. In the germline V gene, CDR1 corresponds to MNHNS and CDR2 to SASEGT.